These T cell receptor beta chains were read from a single sample in a study of T cell responses to AZD1222 COVID-19 vaccine. Only in-frame clones appear in the TCRdb table, and some are missing; sequencing was by immunoSEQ multiplex PCR. This table has fewer than 90,000 clones, about nine tenths appearing once. The sequencing used peripheral blood, collected 28 days after the second AZD1222 dose. Receptors originate from an adult who received the AZD1222 COVID-19 vaccine. Both conserved end residues are part of each CDR3. A D gene is named only where the DNA matches it firmly. Clone sizes are given selectively: once, few, many, or a class where the clone is expanded.

V: TRBV6-5
size: once
J: TRBJ2-7
D: TRBD1
CDR3: CASSSRQGGWEQYF
DNA: TGTGCCAGCAGTTCTCGACAGGGGGGCTGGGAGCAGTACTTC

V: TRBV27
size: .
J: TRBJ2-1
D: TRBD1
CDR3: CASSLSSGTGRNEQFF
DNA: TGTGCCAGCAGTTTATCGAGCGGGACAGGGAGAAATGAGCAGTTCTTC

V: TRBV3-1/TRBV3-2
size: .
J: TRBJ2-5
D: TRBD2
CDR3: CASTPGLAGGPSPNQETQYF
DNA: TGTGCCAGCACCCCGGGACTAGCGGGGGGACCCAGCCCAAACCAAGAGACCCAGTACTTC

V: TRBV7-7
size: .
J: TRBJ2-1
D: .
CDR3: CARREQRAHCDEQFF
DNA: TGTGCTAGGAGGGAACAAAGGGCCCACTGCGATGAGCAGTTCTTC

V: TRBV7-9
size: .
J: TRBJ2-7
D: TRBD1
CDR3: CASNRDRGSWQYF
DNA: TGTGCCAGCAACCGGGACAGGGGAAGTTGGCAGTACTTC

V: TRBV9
size: few
J: TRBJ2-7
D: TRBD1
CDR3: CASSPGDRKTGEQYF
DNA: TGTGCCAGCAGCCCCGGGGACAGGAAAACGGGCGAGCAGTACTTC

V: TRBV7-8
size: .
J: TRBJ2-1
D: TRBD2
CDR3: CASGGRLAVLDEQFF
DNA: TGTGCCAGCGGGGGTCGGCTAGCGGTGTTGGATGAGCAGTTCTTC

V: TRBV7-3
size: .
J: TRBJ2-2
D: TRBD2
CDR3: CASTTSGDGTELFF
DNA: TGTGCCAGCACAACTAGCGGAGACGGTACGGAGCTGTTTTTT

V: TRBV3-1/TRBV3-2
size: .
J: TRBJ2-2
D: .
CDR3: CASRANWENTGELFF
DNA: TGTGCCAGCAGAGCAAACTGGGAAAACACCGGGGAGCTGTTTTTT

V: TRBV27
size: .
J: TRBJ2-1
D: TRBD2
CDR3: CASRKGTSGAYNEQFF
DNA: TGTGCCAGCAGGAAAGGGACTAGCGGGGCTTACAATGAGCAGTTCTTC

V: TRBV5-8
size: .
J: TRBJ1-5
D: TRBD1
CDR3: CASSLLQGDGNQPQHF
DNA: TGTGCCAGCAGCTTATTACAGGGGGATGGCAATCAGCCCCAGCATTTT

V: TRBV11-2
size: .
J: TRBJ1-3
D: .
CDR3: CASSLYAGAFFSGNTIYF
DNA: TGTGCCAGCAGCTTATATGCGGGGGCCTTCTTCTCTGGAAACACCATATATTTT

V: TRBV7-9
size: .
J: TRBJ1-2
D: TRBD1
CDR3: CASSPGTGGDYGYTF
DNA: TGTGCCAGCAGCCCAGGGACAGGGGGGGACTATGGCTACACCTTC

V: TRBV5-4
size: few
J: TRBJ1-1
D: .
CDR3: CASSVRGRGNTEAFF
DNA: TGTGCCAGCAGCGTGCGAGGGCGGGGGAACACTGAAGCTTTCTTT

V: TRBV18
size: .
J: TRBJ2-1
D: TRBD1
CDR3: CASSPFVIKGQGSYNEQFF
DNA: TGTGCCAGCTCACCATTTGTAATAAAGGGACAGGGGTCCTACAATGAGCAGTTCTTC

V: TRBV7-8
size: .
J: TRBJ1-5
D: .
CDR3: CASSNTGSGGNQPQHF
DNA: TGTGCCAGCAGCAATACAGGGAGTGGAGGCAATCAGCCCCAGCATTTT

V: TRBV4-1
size: .
J: TRBJ2-5
D: .
CDR3: CASSLPTGSRETQYF
DNA: TGCGCCAGCAGCCTACCGACTGGTTCGAGGGAGACCCAGTACTTC

V: TRBV6-5
size: .
J: TRBJ1-5
D: TRBD1
CDR3: CASLSRDRGYQPQHF
DNA: TGTGCCAGCCTTTCCCGGGACAGGGGATATCAGCCCCAGCATTTT

V: TRBV18
size: .
J: TRBJ2-5
D: TRBD1
CDR3: CASSPLTGGNQETQYF
DNA: TGTGCCAGCTCACCTTTAACAGGGGGTAACCAAGAGACCCAGTACTTC

V: TRBV7-9
size: .
J: TRBJ1-2
D: .
CDR3: CASSPDRARGTYGYTF
DNA: TGTGCCAGCAGCCCAGATCGGGCCAGAGGAACCTATGGCTACACCTTC

V: TRBV3-1/TRBV3-2
size: .
J: TRBJ1-5
D: TRBD1
CDR3: CASSRDRGSNQPQHF
DNA: TGTGCCAGCAGCCGAGACAGGGGAAGCAATCAGCCCCAGCATTTT

V: TRBV10-3
size: .
J: TRBJ1-4
D: TRBD1
CDR3: CAISRDRSEKLFF
DNA: TGTGCCATCAGCCGGGACAGGAGTGAAAAACTGTTTTTT